Detailed here is one T cell receptor beta chain. Its antigen is as yet unknown. The data are from a study of cytomegalovirus exposure and HLA in healthy donors. Study context: One earlier analysis, a look at roughly 170 million T cells, found more than 100 million unique TCR beta sequences.

13 Jbeta primers and 60 Vbeta primers were used for the PCR. Some clones are missing from TCRdb's copy, which holds only in-frame ones; the method was immunoSEQ multiplex PCR. This sample has more than 30,000 clones, with over 60% found just once. V gave up 4 bases and J gave up 2 bases, with 4 bases separating them. This CDR3 region has 12 residues. Germline assignment: CDR1 MNHEY and CDR2 SVGAGI. The study, taken as a whole, reports: A few V segments could not be told apart, such as TRBV6-2 and TRBV6-3, and were left out.

This clonotype was obtained from a man aged 35-49 years in good health and CMV-seropositive. This chain links TRBV6-5 with TRBJ2-3; D remains unclear. What was sequenced was PBMCs. The CDR3 loop is CASSSPTDTQYF. Here the CDR3 DNA reads TGTGCCAGCAGTTCTCCCACAGATACGCAGTATTTT.